This T cell receptor (beta chain) was obtained from a study of blood T cell repertoires in COVID-19. Turning to the study itself: Samples representing acute and convalescent COVID-19 were sourced from the United States, Italy and Spain. PBMCs, B-cell-depleted T cells, or T cells provided the cDNA or gDNA that made up the material.

In the authors' workflow: Using reference gene primer amplification, nucleated cell counts were estimated. Data came from immunoSEQ multiplex PCR; TCRdb stores just in-frame clones and leaves some out. That table is the source of V, J and clone size, and D and trimming were worked out from the DNA. The table lists roughly 67,000 clones, 65% to 90% of them singletons. A single count supports this clone. The length of the CDR3 is 13 residues. Trimming took 7 bases from V and 4 from J; bases not matched to a gene: 5. Germline-derived CDR1 and CDR2 are LNHDA and SQIVND (reference sequence). This TCR derives from a man in his forties or fifties with acute or convalescent COVID-19. The sequencing input was peripheral blood. J is TRBJ2-5 and V is TRBV19; 8 bases match TRBD2. In nucleotides, the CDR3 is TGTGCCAGTATGCGGGGGGCAGGAGAGACCCAGTACTTC. Its translation: CASMRGAGETQYF.